This T cell receptor (beta chain) was obtained from a study of monozygotic twins with inflammatory bowel disease. General observations from the study: Varying immunosuppressive regimens may have increased patient repertoire variability.

TCRdb reanalyzed the 5' RACE reads, giving one entry per CDR3 protein sequence and no DNA. This repertoire includes 110,000 or so distinct CDR3 sequences. The CDR3 length is 14 residues. Per germline, CDR1 SGHTA and CDR2 FQGTGA. For this clonotype: Its antigen is not known.

The sequence was obtained from a human donor with ulcerative colitis or Crohn's disease, or a healthy co-twin of an affected twin (not recorded which). Material: blood. This rearrangement joins TRBV7-3 to TRBJ2-3. CDR3 region: CASSFTGGTDTQYF.